This T cell receptor beta chain stems from a study of control samples from healthy donors and cancer patients. The V gene lost 3 bases and the J gene lost 4 bases, with 18 bases spanning the gap. In germline, CDR1 is SGHVS, CDR2 FQNEAQ. This CDR3 spans 16 amino acids. TCRdb keeps only in-frame clones here, not all; method: immunoSEQ multiplex PCR. The table records around 55,000 clones, approximately 95% of them present only once. The specimen was blood. The clonotype originates from a woman aged 18-29 years in good health. The rearrangement links TRBV7-8 to TRBJ1-2, with D maybe TRBD1 (5 bases). The CDR3 DNA sequence: TGTGCCAGCAGCTTCACGAGGGAGGGGCTAGCCTATGGCTACACCTTC. As protein: CASSFTREGLAYGYTF.